The present T cell receptor (beta chain) was sequenced within a study of PD-L1 blockade in urothelial cancer. CDR1 and CDR2 from the germline V gene are SGHTA and FQGTGA. The CDR3 runs to 14 residues. The V gene lost 1 base and the J gene lost 4 bases, with 10 bases spanning the gap. Assay: immunoSEQ multiplex PCR; the TCRdb copy retains only in-frame clones and omits some. The repertoire holds 50,000 to 65,000 clones, more than 70% seen once, with less than 3.5% in the top ten. The source material was PBMCs, sampled around atezolizumab (anti-PD-L1) treatment. The rearrangement joins TRBV7-3 to TRBJ1-2; D is perhaps TRBD1 (5 bases). The TCR comes from a middle-aged man with urothelial cancer. The CDR3 reads CASSLSGAGYGYTF. CDR3 DNA sequence: TGTGCCAGCAGCTTAAGTGGGGCTGGCTATGGCTACACCTTC.